Listed below are T cell receptor beta chains from one sample, sequenced in a study of T-cell reconstitution after alpha-beta-depleted transplantation in children. TCRdb recomputed calls from the PCR reads with MiXCR, one row per CDR3 protein. The sample holds some 600,000 distinct CDR3 sequences, around 17% seen once. Source: PBMCs from the stem cell graft donor, taken from the stem cell graft. These receptors came from a human donor who donated a stem cell graft to a child with acute myeloid leukemia. CDR3s include the opening cysteine and the closing phenylalanine or tryptophan. Fields, in order: clone size, D gene, J gene, V gene, CDR3 DNA, CDR3 protein. The D gene is left open where the match is weak. Clone size is stated in some rows and not others, as once, few, many or a class when expanded.

size: -
D: TRBD1
J: TRBJ2-2
V: TRBV4-1
DNA: TGCGCCAGCAGCCAAGTTCCGGGACAGGGAGACGGGGAGCTGTTTTTT
CDR3: CASSQVPGQGDGELFF

size: few
D: -
J: TRBJ1-1
V: TRBV29-1
DNA: TGCAGCGTTGAAGATAGATTGGGCGGCACTGAAGCTTTCTTT
CDR3: CSVEDRLGGTEAFF

size: -
D: TRBD1
J: TRBJ1-5
V: TRBV6-2/TRBV6-3
DNA: TGTGCCAGCAGACGGACAGGGGGCGAGAGCAATCAGCCCCAGCATTTT
CDR3: CASRRTGGESNQPQHF

size: many
D: TRBD1
J: TRBJ2-5
V: TRBV20-1
DNA: TGCAGTGCTCGCCGGGACAGGGGGCAAGAGACCCAGTACTTC
CDR3: CSARRDRGQETQYF

size: many
D: TRBD1
J: TRBJ2-1
V: TRBV5-1
DNA: TGCGCCAGCAGCTTCCCGGGACAGGGAGACCCTAATGAGCAGTTCTTC
CDR3: CASSFPGQGDPNEQFF

size: many
D: -
J: TRBJ1-3
V: TRBV6-5
DNA: TGTGCCAGCAGTTACGACGGGTCGTCTGGAAACACCATATATTTT
CDR3: CASSYDGSSGNTIYF

size: few
D: TRBD1
J: TRBJ2-5
V: TRBV20-1
DNA: TGCAGTGCTAGAGACGGACAGGGGGCCCCAGAGACCCAGTACTTC
CDR3: CSARDGQGAPETQYF

size: -
D: TRBD1
J: TRBJ2-1
V: TRBV24-1
DNA: TGTGCCACCAGTGATTGGGGGGGGACAGGGCATGGATATGAGCAGTTCTTC
CDR3: CATSDWGGTGHGYEQFF

size: -
D: -
J: TRBJ1-4
V: TRBV25-1
DNA: TGTGCCAGCAGTGAATATGAGGAAAAACTGTTTTTT
CDR3: CASSEYEEKLFF

size: many
D: TRBD1
J: TRBJ1-5
V: TRBV20-1
DNA: TGCAGTGTACTGGACAGGGCGGCGGATCAGCCCCAGCATTTT
CDR3: CSVLDRAADQPQHF

size: many
D: -
J: TRBJ1-1
V: TRBV29-1
DNA: TGCAGCGCCTATGGGATGGGACGGACTAACACTGAAGCTTTCTTT
CDR3: CSAYGMGRTNTEAFF

size: many
D: -
J: TRBJ2-7
V: TRBV5-8
DNA: TGTGCCAGCAACTGGGGAGAAGTTAGCGAGCAGTACTTC
CDR3: CASNWGEVSEQYF

size: many
D: TRBD2
J: TRBJ2-5
V: TRBV20-1
DNA: TGCAGTGCTAGAGACGGGGGGGCGGAGACCCAGTACTTC
CDR3: CSARDGGAETQYF

size: many
D: -
J: TRBJ2-3
V: TRBV20-1
DNA: TGCAGTGCTGTATCCGAGGGGAACTGGGGCACAGATACGCAGTATTTT
CDR3: CSAVSEGNWGTDTQYF

size: many
D: -
J: TRBJ1-4
V: TRBV20-1
DNA: TGCAGTGCTAGTGGCGGGACACGAAATGAAAAACTGTTTTTT
CDR3: CSASGGTRNEKLFF

size: few
D: -
J: TRBJ2-4
V: TRBV7-2
DNA: TGTGCCAGCTGCTGGGGAACCCTCAGAAACATTCAGTACTTC
CDR3: CASCWGTLRNIQYF

size: few
D: -
J: TRBJ1-5
V: TRBV20-1
DNA: TGCAGTGCTAGAAGGCCCACTAGCAATCAGCCCCAGCATTTT
CDR3: CSARRPTSNQPQHF

size: many
D: -
J: TRBJ2-6
V: TRBV29-1
DNA: TGCAGCGTCGTCTTCGTCTCTGGGGCCAACGTCCTGACTTTC
CDR3: CSVVFVSGANVLTF

size: -
D: TRBD2
J: TRBJ2-3
V: TRBV12-3/TRBV12-4
DNA: TGTGCCAGCAGTTTGAGCGGGGGGGCCGTGAATACGCAGTATTTT
CDR3: CASSLSGGAVNTQYF

size: once
D: -
J: TRBJ2-3
V: TRBV12-3/TRBV12-4
DNA: TGTGCCAGCAGGAGGTCAGCGATGGGCACAGATACGCAGTATTTT
CDR3: CASRRSAMGTDTQYF

size: many
D: -
J: TRBJ2-2
V: TRBV5-6
DNA: TGTGCCAGCAGCTTGGTGGGAGTGAACACCGGGGAGCTGTTTTTT
CDR3: CASSLVGVNTGELFF

size: many
D: TRBD2
J: TRBJ2-3
V: TRBV20-1
DNA: TGCAGTGCTAGAGTACTAGCGGGGGGCGGCGGCACAGATACGCAGTATTTT
CDR3: CSARVLAGGGGTDTQYF

size: many
D: -
J: TRBJ1-2
V: TRBV9
DNA: TGTGCCAGCAGCGTAGCTGACACAGCGTCCTATGGCTACACCTTC
CDR3: CASSVADTASYGYTF

size: many
D: -
J: TRBJ2-7
V: TRBV15
DNA: TGTGCCACCAGCGGAGGACGGCTAACCTACGAGCAGTACTTC
CDR3: CATSGGRLTYEQYF

size: many
D: TRBD1
J: TRBJ1-4
V: TRBV20-1
DNA: TGCAGTGCTTCCGGGACAGGGGGTAATAGGGCAACTAATGAAAAACTGTTTTTT
CDR3: CSASGTGGNRATNEKLFF

size: many
D: TRBD1
J: TRBJ2-7
V: TRBV29-1
DNA: TGCAGCGTTGCCCGACGACAGGGAGCCTACGAGCAGTACTTC
CDR3: CSVARRQGAYEQYF

size: many
D: -
J: TRBJ2-3
V: TRBV29-1
DNA: TGCAGCGTTGTGGTTAGGGCAGATACGCAGTATTTT
CDR3: CSVVVRADTQYF

size: many
D: -
J: TRBJ2-7
V: TRBV12-3/TRBV12-4
DNA: TGTGCCAGCAGAGTGGACAGCCTCTCCGAGCAGTACTTC
CDR3: CASRVDSLSEQYF

size: -
D: -
J: TRBJ1-2
V: TRBV12-3/TRBV12-4
DNA: TGTGCCAGCAGTTCCCTAGAGGGCGCCGGCTATGGCTACACCTTC
CDR3: CASSSLEGAGYGYTF